One sample yielded the 19 T cell receptor beta chains listed below, sequenced in a study of T cell clones after liver transplantation. Profiled with immunoSEQ multiplex PCR; TCRdb holds only in-frame clones, not every one. Of tens of thousands of clones in the sample, around 90% were seen once. The sample was CD4+ T cells from blood, taken before liver transplant. The receptors here all came from a human donor who received a liver transplant.

The V call is TRBV5-6, the J call TRBJ2-1; TRBD2 agrees at 8 bases. Germline V CDR1 and CDR2: SGHDT, YYEEEE. Unmatched junction bases numbered 8, after V lost 2 bases and J lost 7 bases. The CDR3 spans 15 residues. The CDR3 region is CASSFAGGAGNEQFF. Written as DNA, the CDR3 is TGTGCCAGCAGCTTTGCGGGGGGCGCTGGGAATGAGCAGTTCTTC.

V is TRBV7-9 and J is TRBJ2-7; D is undetermined. Trimming pared 3 bases from V and 3 bases from J, leaving 9 bases between. Germline V lookup: CDR1 SEHNR, CDR2 FQNEAQ (reference sequence). The CDR3 is 13 amino acids. The CDR3 DNA reads as TGTGCCAGCAGCTTTGGCGAGCGCTACGAGCAGTACTTC. Amino acid sequence: CASSFGERYEQYF.

CDR3 DNA sequence: TGTGCCAGTAGTATCGGGCAGAGTAATGAAAAACTGTTTTTT. Translation: CASSIGQSNEKLFF. The rearrangement links TRBV19 to TRBJ1-4; D gene unclear. Trimming removed 3 bases from V and 4 bases from J, with 9 bases in between. In germline, CDR1 is LNHDA, CDR2 SQIVND (reference sequence). CDR3 length: 14 amino acids.

The chain carries TRBV11-3 and TRBJ2-5; 7 nucleotides line up with TRBD2. CDR3 length equals 14 residues. Looked up from germline, CDR1 is SGHNT and CDR2 is YENEEA. Trimming at V came to 7 bases and at J to 5 bases, leaving 10 bases not matched to a gene. The CDR3 DNA reads as TGTGCCAGCACTTGGGGAGGGGTGGCGGAGACCCAGTACTTC. This encodes CASTWGGVAETQYF.

V and J are TRBV4-1 and TRBJ2-2; 7 positions match TRBD2. V trimming: 0 bases; J trimming: 0 bases; junction bases outside the gene matches: 7. The CDR3 contains 18 residues. Germline V gene lookup returns CDR1 MGHRA and CDR2 YSYEKL. The DNA for the CDR3 is TGCGCCAGCAGCCAAGATGCCGCGGGAGTCGCGAACACCGGGGAGCTGTTTTTT. Its protein is CASSQDAAGVANTGELFF.

V gene TRBV7-8 combines with J gene TRBJ2-5, with D hard to call. Germline V gives CDR1 SGHVS, CDR2 FQNEAQ. Trimming left V 1 base short and J 2 bases short, with 5 bases between. CDR3 length equals 13 residues. The CDR3 region has the DNA TGTGCCAGCAGCTTAGTTGGGCAAGAGACCCAGTACTTC. Its protein product is CASSLVGQETQYF.

The chain's CDR3 is CASSLDGIYNEQFF. CDR3 coding DNA: TGTGCCAGCAGCTTAGACGGGATCTACAATGAGCAGTTCTTC. The chain employs TRBV11-2 and TRBJ2-1; TRBD2 might be the D (5 bases). The CDR3 consists of 14 residues. The germline gives CDR1 SGHAT, CDR2 FQNNGV. The ends were cut back, 0 bases at V and 3 bases at J, with 6 bases in the middle.

The chain has TRBV10-2 and TRBJ2-7, with 11 bases lining up with TRBD1. Germline values: CDR1 WSHSY, CDR2 SAAADI. Trimming removed 2 bases from V and 5 bases from J; junction bases left unmatched: 11. The CDR3 is 17 residues long. The CDR3 loop is CASSESFGTGGVDEQYF. The CDR3 nucleotides read TGCGCCAGCAGTGAGAGTTTCGGGACAGGGGGTGTCGACGAGCAGTACTTC.

The DNA for the CDR3 is TGCAGCGTTGAAGATGGAGGACTAGCGGGAGCAGATACGCAGTATTTT. Protein sequence: CSVEDGGLAGADTQYF. The chain joins TRBV29-1 to TRBJ2-3, with 13 positions matching TRBD2. CDR3 length: 16 amino acids. Germline-derived CDR1 and CDR2 are SQVTM and ANQGSEA. The trim removed 0 bases at V and 4 bases at J, leaving 4 bases unmatched.

The rearrangement uses TRBV2 and TRBJ2-5; TRBD1 is a possible D gene (5 bases). V lost 3 bases and J lost 2, with 13 bases in between. The germline gives CDR1 SNHLY, CDR2 FYNNEI. CDR3 length: 15 residues. The DNA of the CDR3 is TGTGCCAGCAGTGAGTTGATAGGGGAACAAGAGACCCAGTACTTC. Translated: CASSELIGEQETQYF.

This chain connects TRBV5-1 to TRBJ2-7; 9 positions agree with TRBD2. The J segment lost 3 bases and the V segment lost 2 bases, leaving 6 bases of the junction unmatched. The germline V gene has CDR1 SGHRS and CDR2 YFSETQ. This CDR3 contains 15 residues. As DNA, the CDR3 is TGCGCCAGCAGCTTACGGGCTAGCGGGGACTACGAGCAGTACTTC. It codes for CASSLRASGDYEQYF.

This chain links TRBV9 with TRBJ2-2, with D perhaps matching TRBD1 or TRBD2 (5 bases each). This CDR3 is 14 amino acids long. Germline CDR1 reads SGDLS; CDR2 reads YYNGEE. V lost 4 bases and J lost 5, with 12 bases in between. The CDR3 coding sequence is TGTGCCAGCAGCAAGCTGAGGGGAACCGGGGAGCTGTTTTTT. Amino acids: CASSKLRGTGELFF.

This clone was counted a single time. This chain connects TRBV28 to TRBJ1-2; unclear D gene. This CDR3 spans 13 amino acids. V gave up 5 bases and J gave up 4 bases, with 11 bases separating them. Germline V CDR1 and CDR2: MDHEN, SYDVKM. CDR3 protein: CASSENPLYGYTF. Written as DNA, the CDR3 is TGTGCCAGCAGTGAAAACCCCCTCTATGGCTACACCTTC.

The chain recombines TRBV2 with TRBJ1-1, with 9 nucleotides matching TRBD1. V lost 3 bases, J lost 3 bases, and 2 bases stayed unmatched. From germline, CDR1 is SNHLY and CDR2 FYNNEI. There are 14 residues in the CDR3. In DNA, the CDR3 is TGTGCCAGCAGTGAGAGGACAGGGGACACTGAAGCTTTCTTT. This translates into CASSERTGDTEAFF.

This clone was seen a single time. V and J are TRBV18 and TRBJ2-5; the D is unclear. Germline V gives CDR1 KGHSH, CDR2 LQKENI. V was clipped by 3 bases and J by 6 bases, with 11 bases between them. CDR3 length: 13 residues. Written as DNA, the CDR3 is TGTGCCAGCTCACCTGGGCAGGAGAAGACCCAGTACTTC. This sequence encodes CASSPGQEKTQYF.

This chain joins TRBV18 and TRBJ2-7; D might be TRBD1 (6 bases). CDR1 KGHSH and CDR2 LQKENI come from the germline V gene. This CDR3 has 15 amino acids. The V end was cut by 3 bases, the J end by 2 bases, with 14 bases between. The CDR3 DNA reads TGTGCCAGCTCACCGTCTCCAGGGGAACCCTACGAGCAGTACTTC. Translating gives CASSPSPGEPYEQYF.

The rearrangement joins TRBV19 to TRBJ1-2; unclear D gene. This CDR3 has 15 residues. Germline V gives CDR1 LNHDA, CDR2 SQIVND (reference sequence). V was shortened by 4 bases and J by 5 bases, with 17 bases between the two germline ends. In DNA, the CDR3 is TGTGCCAGTAGTACAGGACTTGGTTCGGGATATGGCTACACCTTC. It is translated as CASSTGLGSGYGYTF. Complete variable domain (other parts from reference TRBV19 and TRBJ1-2): DGGITQSPKYLFRKEGQNVTLSCEQNLNHDAMYWYRQDPGQGLRLIYYSQIVNDFQKGDIAEGYSVSREKKESFPLTVTSAQKNPTAFYLCASSTGLGSGYGYTFGSGTRLTVV.

This clone was recorded once. The V and J genes are TRBV2 and TRBJ2-1; 8 nucleotides align to TRBD1. CDR1 SNHLY and CDR2 FYNNEI come from the germline V gene. The CDR3 length is 15 residues. The trim removed 6 bases at V and 1 base at J, leaving 5 bases unmatched. The CDR3 sequence: CASRWDRRSYNEQFF. In DNA form, the CDR3 reads TGTGCCAGCAGGTGGGACAGGAGGTCCTACAATGAGCAGTTCTTC.

V is TRBV15 and J is TRBJ2-7, with D perhaps matching TRBD1 (7 bases). Germline CDR1 and CDR2: LNHNV and YYDKDF (reference sequence). V was pared by 6 bases and J by 0 bases, with 21 bases between. The CDR3 has 17 residues. The CDR3 loop is CATSYRGGAVSSYEQYF. DNA for the CDR3: TGTGCCACCAGTTACAGGGGAGGCGCGGTTAGCTCCTACGAGCAGTACTTC.